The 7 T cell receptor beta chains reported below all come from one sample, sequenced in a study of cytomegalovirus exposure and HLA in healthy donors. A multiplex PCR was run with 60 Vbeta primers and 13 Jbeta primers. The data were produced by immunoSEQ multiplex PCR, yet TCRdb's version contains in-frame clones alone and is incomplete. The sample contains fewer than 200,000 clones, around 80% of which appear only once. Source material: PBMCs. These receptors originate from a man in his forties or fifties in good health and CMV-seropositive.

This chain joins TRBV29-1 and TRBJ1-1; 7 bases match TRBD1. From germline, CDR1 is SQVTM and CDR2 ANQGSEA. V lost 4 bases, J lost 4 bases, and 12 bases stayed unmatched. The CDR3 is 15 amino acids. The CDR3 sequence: CSVVGAYRGSTEAFF. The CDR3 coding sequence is TGCAGCGTTGTAGGTGCCTACAGGGGAAGCACTGAAGCTTTCTTT.

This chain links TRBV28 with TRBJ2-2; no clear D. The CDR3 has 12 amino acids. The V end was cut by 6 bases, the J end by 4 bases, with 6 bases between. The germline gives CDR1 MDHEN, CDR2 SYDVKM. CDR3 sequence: CASRISTGELFF. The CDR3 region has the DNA TGTGCCAGCAGAATCAGCACCGGGGAGCTGTTTTTT.

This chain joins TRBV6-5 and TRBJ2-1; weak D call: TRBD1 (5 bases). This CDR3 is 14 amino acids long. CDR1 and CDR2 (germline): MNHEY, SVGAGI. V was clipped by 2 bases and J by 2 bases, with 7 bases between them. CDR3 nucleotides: TGTGCCAGCAGTTACACAGGCCCCTACAATGAGCAGTTCTTC. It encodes CASSYTGPYNEQFF.

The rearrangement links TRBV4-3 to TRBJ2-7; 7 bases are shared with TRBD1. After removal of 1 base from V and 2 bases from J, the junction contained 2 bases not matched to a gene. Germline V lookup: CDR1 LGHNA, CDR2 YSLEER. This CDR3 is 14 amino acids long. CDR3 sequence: CASSQGDSTYEQYF. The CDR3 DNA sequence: TGCGCCAGCAGCCAAGGGGACAGCACCTACGAGCAGTACTTC.

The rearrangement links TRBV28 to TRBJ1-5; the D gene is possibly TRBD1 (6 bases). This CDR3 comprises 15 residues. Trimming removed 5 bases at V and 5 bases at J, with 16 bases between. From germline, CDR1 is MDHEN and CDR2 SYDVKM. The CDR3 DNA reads TGTGCCAGCAGTCCTACAGGGACGTTATATCAGCCCCAGCATTTT. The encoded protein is CASSPTGTLYQPQHF.

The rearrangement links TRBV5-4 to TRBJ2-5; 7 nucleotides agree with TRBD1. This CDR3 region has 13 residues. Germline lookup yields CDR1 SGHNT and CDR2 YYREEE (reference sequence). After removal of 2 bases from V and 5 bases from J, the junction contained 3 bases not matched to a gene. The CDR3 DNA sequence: TGTGCCAGCAGCTTACAGGGGACCGAGACCCAGTACTTC. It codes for CASSLQGTETQYF.

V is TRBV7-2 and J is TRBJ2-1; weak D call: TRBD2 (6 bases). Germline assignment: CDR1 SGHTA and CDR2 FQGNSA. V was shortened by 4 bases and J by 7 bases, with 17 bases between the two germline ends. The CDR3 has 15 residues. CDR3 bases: TGTGCCAGCAGCTCAATACCGGAGGGACGGAATGAGCAGTTCTTC. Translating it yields CASSSIPEGRNEQFF.